This T cell receptor (beta chain) was documented in a study of CD8 T cells in ankylosing spondylitis. Study-level points and caveats: Blood from ankylosing spondylitis patients appeared to carry a characteristic roughly eight-variant TCR beta motif. Reportedly, matched ankylosing spondylitis synovial fluid was significantly enriched for disease-linked clones.

J gave up 5 bases and V 6 bases, and 12 bases lay outside the gene matches. Per the germline V gene, CDR1 is SNHLY and CDR2 is FYNNEI. This CDR3 contains 15 residues. Points on this clonotype: Its target is not known.

Quantitative barcoded 5'-RACE was used to prepare TCR beta libraries. One entry per CDR3 protein, called by TCRdb with MiXCR from the 5' RACE reads. In the table there are 650,000 to 800,000 distinct CDR3 sequences, around 20% of which are singletons. The material sequenced was blood, either unsorted or a sorted T cell fraction (not recorded which). The receptor comes from a male donor with ankylosing spondylitis. The chain is built from TRBV2 and TRBJ1-1; 7 positions agree with TRBD1. The CDR3 DNA follows: TGTGCCAGCAGGGGCCTGACAGGGAGGGAGACTGAAGCTTTCTTT. Protein product: CASRGLTGRETEAFF. Complete variable domain (other parts from reference TRBV2 and TRBJ1-1): EPEVTQTPSHQVTQMGQEVILRCVPISNHLYFYWYRQILGQKVEFLVSFYNNEISEKSEIFDDQFSVERPDGSNFTLKIRSTKLEDSAMYFCASRGLTGRETEAFFGQGTRLTVV.